The 30 T cell receptor beta chains below all came from one sample that was sequenced in a study of Ad26.COV2.S vaccination and SARS-CoV-2 variants (dated by TCRdb to about 2021). The treatment or condition label, read with the paper, signifies: roughly 20 received Ad26.COV2.S at low or high dose, single or two shots; about 5 received placebo; per-sample allocation not given. For vaccine and placebo recipients, repertoires were sequenced using samples collected on day 63 after the first injection. The library was produced with the immunoSEQ multiplex PCR assay. TCRdb retrieved this table from immuneACCESS and kept in-frame rearrangements only. Not all clones are present; in checked studies, unresolved V genes account for under half, and no reason is known for the remainder. This sample holds about 680,000 clones; approximately 88% were observed only once. The ten largest clones represent over 1.3% of the sample.

Sequencing was performed on peripheral blood, taken in a trial of Ad26.COV2.S vaccine versus placebo. The receptor set was obtained from a person aged 18 to 65 who received the Ad26.COV2.S COVID-19 vaccine or a placebo.

The chain recombines TRBV7-9 with TRBJ2-7, with TRBD1 identical over 10 bases. V was clipped by 5 bases and J by 3 bases; unmatched bases: 10. Germline V gene lookup returns CDR1 SEHNR and CDR2 FQNEAQ (reference sequence). This CDR3 is built from 16 residues. CDR3 amino acids: CASSPAGTGVIYEQYF. Here the CDR3 DNA reads TGTGCCAGCAGCCCAGCGGGGACAGGGGTTATCTACGAGCAGTACTTC. Variable domain in full (rest from reference TRBV7-9 and TRBJ2-7): DTGVSQNPRHKITKRGQNVTFRCDPISEHNRLYWYRQTLGQGPEFLTYFQNEAQLEKSRLLSDRFSAERPKGSFSTLEIQRTEQGDSAMYLCASSPAGTGVIYEQYFGPGTRLTVT.

The chain is built from TRBV7-9 and TRBJ2-4; no firm D call. V shed 11 bases and J shed 0 bases, with 11 bases lying between them. The CDR3 has 13 residues. Germline CDR1 is SEHNR and CDR2 is FQNEAQ (reference sequence). CDR3 in amino acids: CAGMWLAKNIQYF. The CDR3, as DNA: TGTGCCGGAATGTGGTTAGCCAAAAACATTCAGTACTTC.

The chain employs TRBV5-6 and TRBJ1-2; 8 nucleotides line up with TRBD1. The CDR3 totals 16 residues. Trimming at V came to 4 bases and at J to 6 bases, leaving 14 bases not matched to a gene. CDR1 is SGHDT, CDR2 YYEEEE, per germline. The CDR3: CASSEDRAIGPDGYTF. Here the CDR3 DNA reads TGTGCCAGCAGCGAGGACAGGGCGATTGGTCCAGATGGCTACACCTTC.

The chain uses TRBV6-2 or TRBV6-3 and TRBJ2-7; 8 bases fit TRBD1. Trimming at V came to 4 bases and at J to 4 bases, leaving 6 bases not matched to a gene. This CDR3 region has 14 residues. CDR1 is MNHEY and CDR2 is SVGEGT in the germline V gene. The CDR3 region is CASSLGQVAYEQYF. The CDR3 DNA is TGTGCCAGCAGTTTGGGACAGGTCGCGTACGAGCAGTACTTC.

This clone was detected a few times. The CDR3 here is CASSESGNTIYF. Written as DNA, the CDR3 is TGTGCCAGCAGCGAGAGTGGAAACACCATATATTTT. The rearrangement uses TRBV9 and TRBJ1-3; D gene unclear. This CDR3 is 12 amino acids long. Trimming stripped 3 bases from V and 3 bases from J, with 4 bases between. Looked up from germline, CDR1 is SGDLS and CDR2 is YYNGEE.

The chain joins TRBV5-1 to TRBJ1-1, with D hard to call. This CDR3 comprises 14 residues. CDR1 and CDR2 (germline): SGHRS, YFSETQ. Trimming stripped 4 bases from V and 1 base from J, with 11 bases between. In nucleotides, the CDR3 is TGCGCCAGCAGCCCGGAGTGGCCGAACACTGAAGCTTTCTTT. Translated, it gives CASSPEWPNTEAFF.

This chain connects TRBV7-2 to TRBJ2-3; 10 bases are shared with TRBD1. Trimming cost V 5 bases and J 1 base; bases outside gene matches: 6. CDR1 and CDR2 (germline): SGHTA, FQGNSA. The CDR3 covers 16 residues. CDR3 sequence (DNA): TGTGCCAGCAGCCTCAGGGGGACAGGGGGCACAGATACGCAGTATTTT. Translated: CASSLRGTGGTDTQYF.

V usage is TRBV3-1 (or the pseudogene TRBV3-2) and J usage is TRBJ2-5; D unresolved. From germline, CDR1 is LGHDT and CDR2 YNNKEL (reference sequence). The CDR3 contains 11 residues. Here the CDR3 reads CVSGYSETQYF. The CDR3 nucleotides read TGTGTCTCCGGCTATTCAGAGACCCAGTACTTC.

The CDR3 reads CASSLDRRQPQHF. CDR3 sequence (DNA): TGTGCCAGCAGCTTGGACAGGCGTCAGCCCCAGCATTTT. V gene TRBV5-6 combines with J gene TRBJ1-5, with D perhaps TRBD1 (5 bases). The germline CDR1 and CDR2 sequences are SGHDT and YYEEEE. This CDR3 is 13 amino acids long. V lost 0 bases and J lost 6, with 7 bases in between.

This sequence joins TRBV5-8 and TRBJ1-2, with TRBD1 identical over 7 bases. V lost 0 bases to trimming and J lost 5 bases; unmatched junction nucleotides: 7. From germline, CDR1 is SGHTS and CDR2 YDEGEE. The CDR3 loop spans 15 amino acids. The CDR3 DNA is TGTGCCAGCAGCTTGGAAGGGACAGCAAATTATGGCTACACCTTC. Translated: CASSLEGTANYGYTF.

This chain uses TRBV29-1 with TRBJ2-7; D is perhaps TRBD2 (5 bases). From germline, CDR1 is SQVTM and CDR2 ANQGSEA. V was cut by 1 base and J by 5 bases, with 9 bases left in between. CDR3 length: 12 amino acids. The CDR3 protein is CSVEGGIDEQYF. Here the CDR3 DNA reads TGCAGCGTTGAAGGAGGGATCGACGAGCAGTACTTC.

J is TRBJ2-5 and V is TRBV29-1; D could derive from TRBD1 or TRBD2 (5 bases each). The V end lost 4 bases, the J end lost 5 bases, and 8 bases lay between the germline ends. CDR1 and CDR2 from the germline V gene are SQVTM and ANQGSEA. The CDR3 extends over 11 amino acids. CDR3 nucleotide sequence: TGCAGCGTTGCCGGGACCGAGACCCAGTACTTC. Translated: CSVAGTETQYF.

The chain links TRBV10-2 to TRBJ1-2, with 8 bases identical to TRBD1. The CDR3 has 16 residues. The germline gives CDR1 WSHSY, CDR2 SAAADI. Unmatched junction bases numbered 12, after V lost 3 bases and J lost 6 bases. The CDR3 loop is CASSDSPRTGRDGYTF. As DNA, the CDR3 is TGCGCCAGCAGTGATTCACCGAGGACAGGGAGGGATGGCTACACCTTC.

The chain employs TRBV13 and TRBJ1-5, with D unresolved. Germline CDR1 PRHDT, CDR2 FYEKMQ (reference sequence). V lost 1 base and J 0 bases, leaving 28 bases between the germline ends. This CDR3 region has 22 residues. The CDR3 coding sequence is TGTGCCAGCAGCTTAGTTCGCGGTCCCCGGGAATCAAACCCCGCTAGCAATCAGCCCCAGCATTTT. This gives the protein CASSLVRGPRESNPASNQPQHF.

This sequence joins TRBV29-1 and TRBJ1-6; 7 positions agree with TRBD1. The CDR3 totals 13 residues. After removal of 7 bases from V and 5 bases from J, the junction contained 5 bases not matched to a gene. Germline V lookup: CDR1 SQVTM, CDR2 ANQGSEA. CDR3 bases: TGCAGCGCAGGCGGACAGGATAATTCACCCCTCCACTTT. Translating gives CSAGGQDNSPLHF.

The chain employs TRBV5-4 and TRBJ1-1; a weak D match, TRBD1 (5 bases). There are 16 residues in the CDR3. The V end was cut by 2 bases, the J end by 1 base, with 15 bases between. Germline-derived CDR1 and CDR2 are SGHNT and YYREEE (reference sequence). CDR3 sequence: CASSFGLRAGNTEAFF. The CDR3 DNA sequence: TGTGCCAGCAGCTTTGGCCTCAGGGCAGGGAACACTGAAGCTTTCTTT.

CDR3 nucleotides: TGTGCCAGCAACCGCCCTCCGGGGGCTCAGTTCTTC. This translates into CASNRPPGAQFF. V is TRBV7-9 and J is TRBJ2-1; D is perhaps TRBD1 or TRBD2 (6 bases each). CDR1 is SEHNR, CDR2 FQNEAQ, per germline (reference sequence). This CDR3 comprises 12 residues. Trimming removed 7 bases from V and 13 bases from J, with 17 bases in between.

This clone was recorded only once. The chain recombines TRBV5-4 with TRBJ2-1; D remains unclear. V was shortened by 4 bases and J by 3 bases, with 8 bases between the two germline ends. The CDR3 is made up of 13 amino acids. Germline CDR1 and CDR2: SGHNT and YYREEE (reference sequence). CDR3 DNA: TGTGCCAGCAGCCTGACGATCTACAATGAGCAGTTCTTC. It translates to CASSLTIYNEQFF.

The chain employs TRBV24-1 and TRBJ2-5, with D possibly TRBD1 on 6 matching bases. The CDR3 spans 13 residues. The germline V gene has CDR1 KGHDR and CDR2 SFDVKD. V was cut by 10 bases and J by 3 bases, with 14 bases left in between. As DNA, the CDR3 is TGTGCCACACAGGGAATTAAGGAAGAGACCCAGTACTTC. Protein sequence: CATQGIKEETQYF.

J is TRBJ2-1 and V is TRBV30; 8 nucleotides match TRBD2. The V segment lost 2 bases and the J segment 5 bases; nucleotides outside the gene matches: 2. In germline, CDR1 is GTSNPN, CDR2 SVGIG (reference sequence). This CDR3 contains 13 residues. The CDR3: CAWSRLANNEQFF. Here the CDR3 DNA reads TGTGCCTGGAGTCGACTAGCGAACAATGAGCAGTTCTTC.

The genes are TRBV6-2 or TRBV6-3 and TRBJ2-1; D gene ambiguous. The germline V and J ends were trimmed by 4 bases and 4 bases, with 26 bases remaining between them. The germline CDR1 and CDR2 sequences are MNHEY and SVGEGT. This CDR3 spans 19 amino acids. The CDR3 reads CASSLIDALKAQLYNEQFF. CDR3 nucleotide sequence: TGTGCCAGCAGTTTGATAGACGCCCTGAAGGCCCAACTTTACAATGAGCAGTTCTTC.

The J gene is TRBJ2-5, the V gene TRBV30, with TRBD2 matching over 11 bases. Germline assignment: CDR1 GTSNPN and CDR2 SVGIG (reference sequence). This CDR3 has 16 residues. The trim removed 2 bases at V and 3 bases at J, leaving 8 bases unmatched. CDR3 residues: CAWSRGTSGRKETQYF. The CDR3 DNA is TGTGCCTGGAGTAGAGGGACTAGCGGACGAAAAGAGACCCAGTACTTC.

The chain recombines TRBV6-5 with TRBJ2-1; D perhaps matches TRBD2 (6 bases). Looked up from germline, CDR1 is MNHEY and CDR2 is SVGAGI. The CDR3 length is 15 residues. V was cut by 7 bases and J by 4 bases, with 17 bases left in between. CDR3 nucleotide sequence: TGTGCCAGCACCCAAGGGCGGGGCGGGTACAATGAGCAGTTCTTC. This sequence encodes CASTQGRGGYNEQFF.

The chain employs TRBV10-2 and TRBJ2-2; TRBD2 matches 11 bases. This CDR3 spans 14 amino acids. The V gene end was trimmed by 8 bases and the J gene end by 7 bases; junction bases not matched to a gene: 6. Germline V gene lookup returns CDR1 WSHSY and CDR2 SAAADI. The CDR3 reads CASALAGVHGELFF. CDR3 bases: TGCGCCAGCGCACTAGCGGGAGTTCACGGGGAGCTGTTTTTT.

CDR3 in amino acids: CATSWAGGPTGELFF. Here the CDR3 DNA reads TGTGCCACTTCTTGGGCAGGGGGCCCGACCGGGGAGCTGTTTTTT. The rearrangement joins TRBV24-1 to TRBJ2-2, with 8 bases identical to TRBD1. CDR3 length equals 15 residues. V gave up 10 bases and J gave up 5 bases; unmatched junction bases: 11. Germline-derived CDR1 and CDR2 are KGHDR and SFDVKD.

This clone appeared a single time. The chain links TRBV30 to TRBJ2-3; maybe TRBD2 (5 bases). CDR3 size: 12 residues. V lost 2 bases and J lost 6, with 9 bases in between. Germline V lookup: CDR1 GTSNPN, CDR2 SVGIG (reference sequence). The chain's CDR3 is CAWSPGSDTQYF. The DNA for the CDR3 is TGTGCCTGGAGTCCGGGATCGGATACGCAGTATTTT.

The chain uses TRBV9 and TRBJ2-1; 11 bases align to TRBD2. V lost 0 bases, J lost 10 bases, and 3 bases stayed unmatched. The CDR3 runs 14 residues. Per the germline V gene, CDR1 is SGDLS and CDR2 is YYNGEE. The CDR3 sequence: CASSVGTSGREQFF. The CDR3 nucleotides are TGTGCCAGCAGCGTAGGAACTAGCGGGAGAGAGCAGTTCTTC.

This clone was seen only once. The chain recombines TRBV5-1 with TRBJ2-3; 9 nucleotides line up with TRBD2. CDR3 size: 17 residues. The junction had 6 bases not matched to a gene; V was cut back by 0 bases and J by 1 base. Per the germline V gene, CDR1 is SGHRS and CDR2 is YFSETQ. For the CDR3, the DNA is TGCGCCAGCAGCTTGGCCTTGCGGGAGGGTGGCACAGATACGCAGTATTTT. The encoded protein is CASSLALREGGTDTQYF.

The V and J genes are TRBV7-8 and TRBJ1-3; 9 positions match TRBD1. There are 13 residues in the CDR3. Per the germline V gene, CDR1 is SGHVS and CDR2 is FQNEAQ. Losses at the gene ends were 4 bases for V and 8 bases for J; bases not matched to a gene: 3. The CDR3 spells CASSWDRVDTIYF. For the CDR3, the DNA is TGTGCCAGCAGCTGGGACAGGGTGGACACCATATATTTT.

This clone was counted once. The gene calls are TRBV30 and TRBJ2-5; a possible D gene is TRBD2 (5 bases). Germline lookup yields CDR1 GTSNPN and CDR2 SVGIG (reference sequence). CDR3 length equals 11 residues. The ends were cut back, 2 bases at V and 5 bases at J, with 6 bases in the middle. In nucleotides, the CDR3 is TGTGCCTGGAGTCCGGGGGAGACCCAGTACTTC. Protein: CAWSPGETQYF.